A selection of T cell receptor beta chains follows, all from one sample in a study of T cell responses to AZD1222 COVID-19 vaccine. Some clones are missing from TCRdb's copy, which holds only in-frame ones; the method was immunoSEQ multiplex PCR. Of about 130,000 clones listed, approximately 92% are singletons. The sample was peripheral blood, taken 28 days after the second AZD1222 dose. Receptor source: an adult who received the AZD1222 COVID-19 vaccine. CDR3s include the opening cysteine and the closing phenylalanine or tryptophan. The D gene is left open where the match is weak. A row's size may be missing; if present it is once, few, many or a size class.

>.|TRBJ1-3|TRBV6-1|.
TGTGCCAGCAGTGACCGGACAAGTAGAAACACCATATATTTT
CASSDRTSRNTIYF
>.|TRBJ1-2|TRBV10-3|.
TGTGCCATCAGTGAGTCGGGGGGGCAGGGACGAAACTATGGCTACACCTTC
CAISESGGQGRNYGYTF
>.|TRBJ1-1|TRBV18|once
TGTGCCAGCTCACCGAATCGGAAACCCGAAGCTTTCTTT
CASSPNRKPEAFF
>.|TRBJ1-1|TRBV7-9|.
TGTGCCAGCAGCTCCCGACAAAACACTGAAGCTTTCTTT
CASSSRQNTEAFF
>.|TRBJ1-2|TRBV18|.
TGTGCCAGCTCACCAGGAGGGAAAGGTGGTGATGGCTACACCTTC
CASSPGGKGGDGYTF
>.|TRBJ1-3|TRBV6-5|.
TGTGCCAGCAGTTACGCCGGGACTTCTGGAAACACCATATATTTT
CASSYAGTSGNTIYF
>TRBD1|TRBJ1-1|TRBV11-3|.
TGTGCCAGCAGCTCCCAGGGGGACACTGAAGCTTTCTTT
CASSSQGDTEAFF
>.|TRBJ2-1|TRBV5-8|.
TGTGCCAGCAGCCGACCCCCGGACAGTTACAATGAGCAGTTCTTC
CASSRPPDSYNEQFF
>.|TRBJ2-7|TRBV2|.
TGTGCCAGCAGTGAACAGGGGACGGGCTACGGGGAGCAGTACTTC
CASSEQGTGYGEQYF
>.|TRBJ1-1|TRBV7-2|.
TGTGCCAGCAGCTCAACCGGGACCCTGAACACTGAAGCTTTCTTT
CASSSTGTLNTEAFF
>TRBD1|TRBJ1-1|TRBV6-5|.
TGTGCCAGCACCCAGACAGGGGGAGGTACTGAAGCTTTCTTT
CASTQTGGGTEAFF
>TRBD1|TRBJ1-1|TRBV6-5|.
TGTGCCAGCAGCAGACAGGGGGACACTGAAGCTTTCTTT
CASSRQGDTEAFF
>TRBD1|TRBJ1-2|TRBV7-2|.
TGTGCCAGCAGCTTAGGAGGGACAGGGGACTATGGCTACACCTTC
CASSLGGTGDYGYTF
>.|TRBJ1-1|TRBV28|once
TGTGCCAGCAGTTTTAACAGAATGAACACTGAAGCTTTCTTT
CASSFNRMNTEAFF
>TRBD2|TRBJ2-3|TRBV5-1|.
TGCGCCAGCAGCTTGGAGCGGGGGAAGGATACGCAGTATTTT
CASSLERGKDTQYF
>.|TRBJ1-2|TRBV9|.
TGTGCCAGCAGCGTGTTACAGGGCCCTCAGGGTGGCTACACCTTC
CASSVLQGPQGGYTF
>.|TRBJ1-3|TRBV30|.
TGTGCCTGGAGTGGCGGGGGCTTAAGAAACACCATATATTTT
CAWSGGGLRNTIYF
>.|TRBJ1-4|TRBV7-2|.
TGTGCCAGCAGTCCAAGAGGGGTCCCAGGGGCTGCAACTAATGAAAAACTGTTTTTT
CASSPRGVPGAATNEKLFF
>.|TRBJ1-2|TRBV7-2|.
TGTGCCAGCAGCTTAGGTTCAGCGGGCAACTATGGCTACACCTTC
CASSLGSAGNYGYTF
>TRBD2|TRBJ2-5|TRBV3-1/TRBV3-2|.
TGTGCCAGCAGCCCTCAGACTAGCGGGAGTTTAGGGACCCAGTACTTC
CASSPQTSGSLGTQYF
>.|TRBJ2-7|TRBV19|.
TGTGCCAGTAGTATCGGGACTGGAGGGCACGAGCAGTACTTC
CASSIGTGGHEQYF
>.|TRBJ2-5|TRBV6-4|.
TGTGCCAGCAGTCTCAGGCCCCAAAACCAAGAGACCCAGTACTTC
CASSLRPQNQETQYF
>TRBD2|TRBJ2-1|TRBV10-1|.
TGCGCCAGCAGTGAGTTGCGGGGGACCTCCTACAATGAGCAGTTCTTC
CASSELRGTSYNEQFF
>TRBD1|TRBJ1-5|TRBV5-8|.
TGTGCCAGCTCCAATGGACAGGGAAGTTATCAGCCCCAGCATTTT
CASSNGQGSYQPQHF
>.|TRBJ2-5|TRBV6-5|.
TGTGCCAGCAGTTACGAGGGGAGAGAGACCCAGTACTTC
CASSYEGRETQYF
>TRBD1|TRBJ2-7|TRBV11-2|.
TGTGCCAGCAGCTTATTAGGGGGCGGCTACGAGCAGTACTTC
CASSLLGGGYEQYF
>.|TRBJ1-4|TRBV7-8|few
TGTGCCAGCACCCCCACCAGGGGAGTCTATGAAAAACTGTTTTTT
CASTPTRGVYEKLFF
>.|TRBJ1-1|TRBV6-5|.
TGTGCCAGCACCCACCCCTTGGGACAGAACACTGAAGCTTTCTTT
CASTHPLGQNTEAFF
>.|TRBJ1-1|TRBV12-3/TRBV12-4|.
TGTGCCAGCAGGGTCCTAAGGCGCACTGAAGCTTTCTTT
CASRVLRRTEAFF
>TRBD1|TRBJ1-1|TRBV30|.
TGTGCCTGGGACCGAGGGACAGGTGGGACTGAAGCTTTCTTT
CAWDRGTGGTEAFF
>.|TRBJ1-1|TRBV3-1/TRBV3-2|.
TGTGCCAGCAGCCAACACGAGGCCCTGAACACTGAAGCTTTCTTT
CASSQHEALNTEAFF
>.|TRBJ1-4|TRBV5-1|.
TGCGCCAGCAGCGTGCGACAGGCAACTAATGAAAAACTGTTTTTT
CASSVRQATNEKLFF
>.|TRBJ2-5|TRBV27|.
TGTGCCAGCAGTTTCGATCGGACTACATCTCAAGAGACCCAGTACTTC
CASSFDRTTSQETQYF
>.|TRBJ2-3|TRBV7-9|once
TGTGCCAGCAGCTTAGGTCCAGTCACAGATACGCAGTATTTT
CASSLGPVTDTQYF
>.|TRBJ1-5|TRBV7-9|.
TGTGCCAGCAGCCCTTTGACTGGGAATCAGCCCCAGCATTTT
CASSPLTGNQPQHF
>TRBD2|TRBJ2-5|TRBV6-6|.
TGTGCCAGCAGTCCCGGGACTAGCGGGAGATGGGAAGAGACCCAGTACTTC
CASSPGTSGRWEETQYF
>.|TRBJ2-7|TRBV2|.
TGTGCCAGCAGTGAATGGCGGTACCCCGGGTCCTACGAGCAGTACTTC
CASSEWRYPGSYEQYF
>TRBD2|TRBJ2-3|TRBV7-9|.
TGTGCCAGCAGCCGGGGACTAGCGGAAACAGATACGCAGTATTTT
CASSRGLAETDTQYF
>.|TRBJ2-6|TRBV29-1|.
TGCAGCGTTAGCCCGGCGGGGGCCAACGTCCTGACTTTC
CSVSPAGANVLTF
>.|TRBJ1-1|TRBV6-5|.
TGTGCCACAAAGACAGCGAACACTGAAGCTTTCTTT
CATKTANTEAFF
>.|TRBJ1-6|TRBV6-1|.
TGTGCCAGCAGTGAAAGCAGTGAATACCCCAATTCACCCCTCCACTTT
CASSESSEYPNSPLHF
>.|TRBJ2-2|TRBV10-3|.
TGTGCCACCTCTCTTTTGGGGGGACGGGACGGGGAGCTGTTTTTT
CATSLLGGRDGELFF
>.|TRBJ2-5|TRBV7-2|.
TGTGCCAGCAGCTTGGGTCTCCAAGAGACCCAGTACTTC
CASSLGLQETQYF
>.|TRBJ1-5|TRBV7-9|few
TGTGCCAGCAGCTTCTCTTACAGGGTTAAGAGACAGCCCCAGCATTTT
CASSFSYRVKRQPQHF
>.|TRBJ2-3|TRBV7-3|once
TGTGCCAGCAGCCCCCCCGGGAGTGATACGCAGTATTTT
CASSPPGSDTQYF
>TRBD1|TRBJ2-2|TRBV30|.
TGTGCCTGGAGTGCGACAGGGGGGAACACCGGGGAGCTGTTTTTT
CAWSATGGNTGELFF
>.|TRBJ2-1|TRBV30|.
TGTGCCTGGAGTGTAGGAAGGGAGGTCTTTAATGAGCAGTTCTTC
CAWSVGREVFNEQFF
>.|TRBJ2-2|TRBV7-2|.
TGTGCCAGCAGCCTTTCCGGAAGGGGGTCCGGGGAGCTGTTTTTT
CASSLSGRGSGELFF
>.|TRBJ1-2|TRBV7-9|.
TGTGCCAGCAGCCACCGGGTGGATTCGAAGGGCTACACCTTC
CASSHRVDSKGYTF
>TRBD1|TRBJ1-2|TRBV5-1|.
TGCGCCAGCAGCCCTGGACAGGGGGCCACTCCTAACTATGGCTACACCTTC
CASSPGQGATPNYGYTF
>.|TRBJ1-1|TRBV6-5|.
TGTGCCAGCGTGCGTTCAGGATTATTTGAAGCTTTCTTT
CASVRSGLFEAFF
>.|TRBJ1-2|TRBV29-1|.
TGCAGCGTTGATGGCAGGTCCCTGGGGTATGGCTACACCTTC
CSVDGRSLGYGYTF
>.|TRBJ1-6|TRBV7-8|.
TGTGCCAGCAGCGCATTGGTGAATAATTCACCCCTCCACTTT
CASSALVNNSPLHF